The rows below give T cell receptor beta chains drawn from one sample of a study of radiation and T cells in renal cell carcinoma. Clones were sequenced by immunoSEQ multiplex PCR, and TCRdb holds only the in-frame ones, with some missing. Of about 150,000 clones in the sample, about nine tenths were seen once. The sample in question was blood, obtained from a patient whose treatment included radiotherapy and nephrectomy. These receptors all stem from a woman in her 70s with renal cell carcinoma. Both conserved end residues are part of each CDR3. A D gene is named only where the DNA matches it firmly. Clone size appears in some rows only: once, few, many, or a class for an expanded clone.

length: 14
V: TRBV5-1
J: TRBJ1-1
D: -
size: -
CDR3: CASSSSGRYTEAFF
DNA: TGCGCCAGCAGCTCCTCAGGACGGTACACTGAAGCTTTCTTT

length: 15
V: TRBV30
J: TRBJ1-2
D: -
size: -
CDR3: CAWSVRGAVAYGYTF
DNA: TGTGCCTGGAGTGTACGGGGAGCCGTTGCCTATGGCTACACCTTC

length: 14
V: TRBV5-4
J: TRBJ1-2
D: TRBD1
size: -
CDR3: CASSPRQGGYGYTF
DNA: TGTGCCAGCAGCCCCCGACAGGGCGGCTATGGCTACACCTTC

length: 14
V: TRBV19
J: TRBJ1-5
D: -
size: -
CDR3: CASSMFVRNQPQHF
DNA: TGTGCCAGTAGTATGTTTGTTCGGAATCAGCCCCAGCATTTT

length: 14
V: TRBV19
J: TRBJ2-5
D: TRBD1
size: -
CDR3: CASSAGTGVETQYF
DNA: TGTGCCAGTAGTGCGGGGACAGGGGTCGAGACCCAGTACTTC

length: 17
V: TRBV19
J: TRBJ2-6
D: TRBD2
size: -
CDR3: CASRPLAGGGGANVLTF
DNA: TGTGCCAGTAGGCCACTAGCGGGGGGTGGTGGGGCCAACGTCCTGACTTTC

length: 17
V: TRBV7-9
J: TRBJ1-5
D: TRBD1
size: -
CDR3: CASSAGTGSGGNQPQHF
DNA: TGTGCCAGCAGCGCCGGGACAGGGTCAGGGGGCAATCAGCCCCAGCATTTT

length: 13
V: TRBV5-6
J: TRBJ2-5
D: -
size: -
CDR3: CASSLPSQETQYF
DNA: TGTGCCAGCAGCTTGCCCAGCCAAGAGACCCAGTACTTC

length: 14
V: TRBV7-9
J: TRBJ1-3
D: -
size: -
CDR3: CASSYAGSGNTIYF
DNA: TGTGCCAGCAGCTATGCAGGGAGTGGAAACACCATATATTTT

length: 16
V: TRBV19
J: TRBJ1-2
D: TRBD1
size: -
CDR3: CASSPGTVPRHYGYTF
DNA: TGTGCCAGTAGTCCCGGGACAGTGCCTCGTCACTATGGCTACACCTTC

length: 12
V: TRBV9
J: TRBJ2-5
D: -
size: -
CDR3: CASSVSEETQYF
DNA: TGTGCCAGCAGCGTTTCCGAAGAGACCCAGTACTTC

length: 14
V: TRBV5-6
J: TRBJ1-2
D: -
size: -
CDR3: CASSPLGRDYGYTF
DNA: TGTGCCAGCAGTCCCCTGGGACGGGACTATGGCTACACCTTC

length: 14
V: TRBV6-5
J: TRBJ2-2
D: -
size: -
CDR3: CASSYSITRGELFF
DNA: TGTGCCAGCAGTTACTCGATTACCCGAGGGGAGCTGTTTTTT

length: 15
V: TRBV7-3
J: TRBJ2-2
D: -
size: -
CDR3: CASSPGPWDTGELFF
DNA: TGTGCCAGCTCTCCGGGACCCTGGGACACCGGGGAGCTGTTTTTT

length: 15
V: TRBV19
J: TRBJ2-7
D: TRBD2
size: -
CDR3: CASSTAGLAFHEQYF
DNA: TGTGCCAGTAGTACCGCTGGACTAGCCTTCCACGAGCAGTACTTC

length: 13
V: TRBV7-2
J: TRBJ1-5
D: -
size: -
CDR3: CASSQTGGQPQHF
DNA: TGTGCCAGCAGCCAAACCGGGGGTCAGCCCCAGCATTTT

length: 14
V: TRBV27
J: TRBJ1-2
D: TRBD1
size: -
CDR3: CASSPGTGDYGYTF
DNA: TGTGCCAGCAGTCCCGGGACAGGGGACTATGGCTACACCTTC

length: 12
V: TRBV7-9
J: TRBJ1-1
D: -
size: -
CDR3: CASLEGNTEAFF
DNA: TGTGCCAGCTTAGAGGGTAACACTGAAGCTTTCTTT

length: 11
V: TRBV6-5
J: TRBJ1-1
D: -
size: -
CDR3: CASFGTFEAFF
DNA: TGTGCCAGCTTTGGAACGTTTGAAGCTTTCTTT

length: 22
V: TRBV4-2
J: TRBJ1-6
D: -
size: -
CDR3: CASSPGATEESSASSYNSPLHF
DNA: TGTGCCAGCAGCCCGGGCGCGACAGAGGAGTCGTCAGCAAGCTCCTATAATTCACCCCTCCACTTT

length: 13
V: TRBV2
J: TRBJ1-3
D: -
size: -
CDR3: CASRRSSGNTIYF
DNA: TGTGCCAGCCGGAGGAGCTCTGGAAACACCATATATTTT

length: 16
V: TRBV18
J: TRBJ1-3
D: -
size: -
CDR3: CASSPNQPAYGNTIYF
DNA: TGTGCCAGCTCACCGAACCAACCGGCCTACGGAAACACCATATATTTT

length: 16
V: TRBV7-2
J: TRBJ2-3
D: TRBD2
size: -
CDR3: CASSFGTSGGENTQYF
DNA: TGTGCCAGCAGCTTCGGGACTAGCGGGGGGGAAAATACGCAGTATTTT

length: 15
V: TRBV11-3
J: TRBJ2-1
D: TRBD1
size: -
CDR3: CASSPGQGANNEQFF
DNA: TGTGCCAGCAGCCCCGGACAGGGGGCTAACAATGAGCAGTTCTTC

length: 14
V: TRBV7-2
J: TRBJ1-1
D: -
size: -
CDR3: CASSLNAGGAEAFF
DNA: TGTGCCAGCAGCTTAAACGCGGGGGGAGCTGAAGCTTTCTTT

length: 16
V: TRBV18
J: TRBJ2-5
D: TRBD1
size: -
CDR3: CASSLGDRARSETQYF
DNA: TGTGCCAGCTCACTTGGGGACAGGGCACGGAGTGAGACCCAGTACTTC

length: 14
V: TRBV28
J: TRBJ1-5
D: TRBD1
size: -
CDR3: CATIEGASNQPQHF
DNA: TGTGCCACCATAGAGGGGGCGAGCAATCAGCCCCAGCATTTT

length: 18
V: TRBV28
J: TRBJ2-2
D: TRBD2
size: -
CDR3: CASSLFGRGGSNTGELFF
DNA: TGTGCCAGCAGTTTATTCGGGAGGGGCGGATCGAACACCGGGGAGCTGTTTTTT

length: 14
V: TRBV4-3
J: TRBJ2-7
D: TRBD1
size: -
CDR3: CASSRSSRGYEQYF
DNA: TGCGCCAGCAGCCGCTCTAGCAGGGGGTACGAGCAGTACTTC

length: 14
V: TRBV7-6
J: TRBJ1-2
D: -
size: -
CDR3: CASSPGWGGDGYTF
DNA: TGTGCCAGCAGCCCGGGGTGGGGGGGCGATGGCTACACCTTC

length: 14
V: TRBV5-1
J: TRBJ2-7
D: TRBD1
size: -
CDR3: CASSSGQGRYEQYF
DNA: TGCGCCAGCAGCTCGGGACAGGGGCGGTACGAGCAGTACTTC

length: 15
V: TRBV7-2
J: TRBJ1-1
D: -
size: -
CDR3: CASRDNTKYDTEAFF
DNA: TGTGCCAGCAGGGACAACACGAAGTATGACACTGAAGCTTTCTTT

length: 13
V: TRBV6-6
J: TRBJ2-1
D: TRBD1
size: once
CDR3: CASSHDRDYEQFF
DNA: TGTGCCAGCAGTCATGACAGGGATTATGAGCAGTTCTTC